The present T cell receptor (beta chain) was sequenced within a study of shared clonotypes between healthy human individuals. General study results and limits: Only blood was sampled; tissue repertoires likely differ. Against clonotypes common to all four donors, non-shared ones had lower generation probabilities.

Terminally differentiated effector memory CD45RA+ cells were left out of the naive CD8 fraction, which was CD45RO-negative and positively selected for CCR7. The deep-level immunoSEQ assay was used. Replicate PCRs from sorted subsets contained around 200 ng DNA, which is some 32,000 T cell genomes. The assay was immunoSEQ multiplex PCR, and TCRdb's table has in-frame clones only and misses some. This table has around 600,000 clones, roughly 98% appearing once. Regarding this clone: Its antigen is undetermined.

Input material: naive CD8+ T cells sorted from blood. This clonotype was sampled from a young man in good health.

The CDR3 bases are TGTGCCAGCAGCTCCACAAAATCAGATGTCGAAAAACTGTTTTTT. It translates to CASSSTKSDVEKLFF. The chain employs TRBV7-9 and TRBJ1-4; D is unclear. The germline V gene has CDR1 SEHNR and CDR2 FQNEAQ (reference sequence). The CDR3 is 15 residues long. Trimming cost V 4 bases and J 8 bases, with 17 bases left between them.